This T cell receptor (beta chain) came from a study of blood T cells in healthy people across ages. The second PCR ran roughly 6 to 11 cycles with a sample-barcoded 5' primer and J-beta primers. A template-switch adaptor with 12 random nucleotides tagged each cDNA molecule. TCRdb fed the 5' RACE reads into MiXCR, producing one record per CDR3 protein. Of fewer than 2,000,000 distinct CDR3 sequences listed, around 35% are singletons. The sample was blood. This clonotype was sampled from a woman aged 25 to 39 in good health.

DNA for the CDR3: TGTGCCAGCAGCAGGGACAGGGAGATGAGCGAGCAGTACTTC. This encodes CASSRDREMSEQYF. This rearrangement joins TRBV7-9 to TRBJ2-7, with 9 nucleotides matching TRBD1. CDR3 length equals 14 residues. Germline assignment: CDR1 SEHNR and CDR2 FQNEAQ (reference sequence). The trim removed 5 bases at V and 6 bases at J, leaving 8 bases unmatched.